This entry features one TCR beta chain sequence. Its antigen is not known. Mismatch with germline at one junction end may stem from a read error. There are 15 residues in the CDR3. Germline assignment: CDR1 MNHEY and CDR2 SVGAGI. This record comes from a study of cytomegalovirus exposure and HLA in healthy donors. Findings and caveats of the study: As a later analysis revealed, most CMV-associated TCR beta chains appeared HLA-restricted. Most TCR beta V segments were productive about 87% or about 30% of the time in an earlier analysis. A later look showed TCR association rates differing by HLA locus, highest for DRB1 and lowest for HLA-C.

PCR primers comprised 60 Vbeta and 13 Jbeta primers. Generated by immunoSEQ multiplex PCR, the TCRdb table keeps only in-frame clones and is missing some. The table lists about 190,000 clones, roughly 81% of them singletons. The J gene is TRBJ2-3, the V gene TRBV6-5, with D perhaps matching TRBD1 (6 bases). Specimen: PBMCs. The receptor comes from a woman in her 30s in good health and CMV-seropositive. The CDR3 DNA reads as TGTGTCAGCAGTTACTCGAGGGCAGGGGCAGATACGCAGTATTTT. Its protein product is CVSSYSRAGADTQYF.